The present TCR beta chain was sequenced within a study of blood T cell repertoires in COVID-19. The wider study: There were acute and convalescent COVID-19 samples, and they came from the United States, Italy and Spain. PBMCs, B-cell-depleted T cells, or T cells were the source of the cDNA or gDNA that made up the material.

Concerning this clone itself: This sample also contains other DNA sequences that code for the same CDR3.

Original handling: Researchers report that nucleated cell counts were estimated from reference gene primer amplification. Produced via immunoSEQ multiplex PCR; TCRdb's table is partial and in-frame only. Clone size and the V and J calls come from that table; the DNA yielded D and trimming. Of over 200,000 clones in the sample, 70% to 90% were seen once. The source of this sequence is a woman between 35 and 50 years old with acute or convalescent COVID-19. Sample: peripheral blood.

CDR3 sequence: CASSDSGGDYGYTF. In DNA form, the CDR3 reads TGTGCCAGCAGTGACTCGGGGGGGGACTATGGCTACACCTTC. The J gene is TRBJ1-2, the V gene TRBV6-4, with TRBD1 as a possible D gene (5 bases). The CDR3 runs 14 residues. Trimming removed 0 bases from V and 3 bases from J, with 8 bases in between. CDR1 MRHNA and CDR2 SNTAGT come from the germline V gene.